This TCR beta chain was observed in a study of radiation and T cells in renal cell carcinoma. Germline V gives CDR1 LNHDA, CDR2 SQIVND (reference sequence). The V segment lost 1 base and the J segment 4 bases; nucleotides outside the gene matches: 3. This CDR3 is built from 16 residues. Study-wide points: Baseline intratumoral clonotype presence is unknown without pretreatment biopsies.

About this clone itself: Its antigen remains unknown.

Libraries were prepared by immunoSEQ multiplex PCR; TCRdb keeps only in-frame clonotypes and omits some of them. The sample consists of tens of thousands of clones, 65% to 85% of them appearing once. This sample's time point: baseline pretreatment blood. Treatment meaning: 15 Gy SBRT to primary tumor, nephrectomy 4 weeks later. After SBRT, blood was collected at 2 and 4 weeks, plus baseline. Clear cell pathology was present in this patient's renal cell carcinoma. This specimen was blood, taken from a patient whose treatment included radiotherapy and nephrectomy. The chain recombines TRBV19 with TRBJ2-1; 11 nucleotides align to TRBD2. The clonotype was recovered from a man aged 55 to 70 with renal cell carcinoma. CDR3 in amino acids: CASSIVLAGGYNEQFF. CDR3 in DNA: TGTGCCAGTAGTATAGTTCTAGCGGGAGGTTACAATGAGCAGTTCTTC.